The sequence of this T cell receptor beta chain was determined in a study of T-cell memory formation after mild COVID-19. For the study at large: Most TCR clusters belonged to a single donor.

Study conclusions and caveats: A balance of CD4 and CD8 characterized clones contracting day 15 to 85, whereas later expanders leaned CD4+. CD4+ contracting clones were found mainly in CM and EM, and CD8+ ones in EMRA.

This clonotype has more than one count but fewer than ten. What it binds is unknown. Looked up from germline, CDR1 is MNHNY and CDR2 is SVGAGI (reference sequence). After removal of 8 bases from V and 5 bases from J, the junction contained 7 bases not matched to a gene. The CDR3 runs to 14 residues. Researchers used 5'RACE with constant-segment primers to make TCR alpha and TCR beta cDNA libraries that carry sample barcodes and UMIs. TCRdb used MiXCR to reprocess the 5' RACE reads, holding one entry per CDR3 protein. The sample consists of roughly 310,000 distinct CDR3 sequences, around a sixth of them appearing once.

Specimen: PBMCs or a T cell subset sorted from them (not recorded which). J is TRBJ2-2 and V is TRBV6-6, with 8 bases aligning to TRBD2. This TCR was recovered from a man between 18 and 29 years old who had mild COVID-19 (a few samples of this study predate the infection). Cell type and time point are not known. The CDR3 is CASRRGGLTGELFF. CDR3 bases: TGTGCCAGCCGTCGCGGGGGGCTTACCGGGGAGCTGTTTTTT.